The clone carrying this T cell receptor (beta chain) was observed a single time. Its antigen is unknown. RNA extraction and reverse transcription yielded cDNA as sequencing template. Using immunoSEQ multiplex PCR, the repertoire was profiled, and TCRdb retains in-frame clones only, with some absent. This repertoire shows nearly 95,000 clones, about two thirds found once; its top ten account for roughly a sixth. As for treatment: oral pan-JAK inhibitor, 5-10 mg twice daily. CDR1 is SNHLY, CDR2 FYNNEI, per germline. The V and J ends lost 1 base and 0 bases respectively, with 12 bases between them. There are 16 residues in the CDR3. The data were obtained in a study of CD8+ T cells in alopecia areata. Study in general: Tofacitinib administration to treated patients was oral, at 5 to 10 mg twice daily. Study results and limitations: Resident alphabeta T-cell populations of normal skin are likewise subject to sequencing in scalp samples. Compared with normal scalp, lesional scalp had higher clonality and more expanded CD8+ clones. On tofacitinib, scalp clonality and expanded CD8+ clones among top 100 fell significantly.

Sequenced here: CD8+ T cells sorted from blood, sampled around week 42, from a patient treated with tofacitinib. This TCR derives from a human donor with alopecia areata. This sequence joins TRBV2 and TRBJ1-1, with D tentatively TRBD1 (6 bases). Here the CDR3 reads CASSEDRVSMNTEAFF. The CDR3 bases are TGTGCCAGCAGTGAAGACAGGGTGAGCATGAACACTGAAGCTTTCTTT.